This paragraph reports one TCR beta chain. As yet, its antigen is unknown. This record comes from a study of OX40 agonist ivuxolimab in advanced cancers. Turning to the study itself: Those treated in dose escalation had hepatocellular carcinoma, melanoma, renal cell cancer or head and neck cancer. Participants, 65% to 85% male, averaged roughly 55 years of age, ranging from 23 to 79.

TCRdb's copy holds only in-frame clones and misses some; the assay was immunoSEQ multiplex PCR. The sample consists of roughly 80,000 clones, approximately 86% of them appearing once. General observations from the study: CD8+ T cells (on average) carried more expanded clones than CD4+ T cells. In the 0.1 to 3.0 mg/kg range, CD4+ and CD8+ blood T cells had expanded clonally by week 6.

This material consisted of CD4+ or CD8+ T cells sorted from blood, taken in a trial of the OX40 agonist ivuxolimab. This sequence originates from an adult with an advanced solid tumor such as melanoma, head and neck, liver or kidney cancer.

CDR3 amino acids: CATSRRRPYRGRGETQYF. Written as DNA, the CDR3 is TGTGCCACCAGCAGGCGTCGGCCTTACAGGGGACGAGGGGAGACCCAGTACTTC. The V and J genes are TRBV15 and TRBJ2-5, with 7 bases fitting TRBD1. This CDR3 comprises 18 residues. Germline values: CDR1 LNHNV, CDR2 YYDKDF (reference sequence). Trimming removed 3 bases from V and 5 bases from J; junction bases left unmatched: 18.